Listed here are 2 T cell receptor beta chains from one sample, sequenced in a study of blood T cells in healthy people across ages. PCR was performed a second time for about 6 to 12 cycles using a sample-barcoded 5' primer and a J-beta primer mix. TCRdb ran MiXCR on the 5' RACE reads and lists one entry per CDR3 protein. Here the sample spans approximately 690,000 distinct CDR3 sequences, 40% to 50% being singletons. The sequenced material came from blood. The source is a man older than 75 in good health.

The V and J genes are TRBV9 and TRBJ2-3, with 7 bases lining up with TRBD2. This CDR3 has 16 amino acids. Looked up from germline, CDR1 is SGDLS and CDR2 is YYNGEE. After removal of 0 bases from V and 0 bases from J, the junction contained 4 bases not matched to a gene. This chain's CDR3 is CASSVELADSTDTQYF. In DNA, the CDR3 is TGTGCCAGCAGCGTAGAGCTAGCGGATAGCACAGATACGCAGTATTTT.

For the CDR3, the DNA is TGTGCCGGCGACAGGGGTTACGAGCAGTACTTC. Translation gives CAGDRGYEQYF. J is TRBJ2-7 and V is TRBV27; 8 bases agree with TRBD1. Germline V gene data show CDR1 as MNHEY and CDR2 as SMNVEV (reference sequence). Trimming cost V 11 bases and J 4 bases; bases outside gene matches: 4. The CDR3 length is 11 residues.